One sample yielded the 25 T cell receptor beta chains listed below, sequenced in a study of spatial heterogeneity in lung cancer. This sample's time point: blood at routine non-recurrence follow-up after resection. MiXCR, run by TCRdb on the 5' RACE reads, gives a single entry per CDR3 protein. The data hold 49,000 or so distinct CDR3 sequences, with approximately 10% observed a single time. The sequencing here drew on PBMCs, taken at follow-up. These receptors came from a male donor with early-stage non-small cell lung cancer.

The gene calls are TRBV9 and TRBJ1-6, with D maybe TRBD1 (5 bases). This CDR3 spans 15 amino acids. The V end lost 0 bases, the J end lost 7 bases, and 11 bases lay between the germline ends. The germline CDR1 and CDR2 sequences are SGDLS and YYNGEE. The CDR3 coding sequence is TGTGCCAGCAGCGTAGGGGGCAGAGCCAATTCACCCCTCCACTTT. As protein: CASSVGGRANSPLHF.

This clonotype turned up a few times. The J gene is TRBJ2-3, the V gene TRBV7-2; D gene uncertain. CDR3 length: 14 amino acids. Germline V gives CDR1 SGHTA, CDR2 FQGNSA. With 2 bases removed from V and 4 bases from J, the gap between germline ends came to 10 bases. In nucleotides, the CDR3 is TGTGCCAGCAGCTTAACCGCAGCTTCAGATACGCAGTATTTT. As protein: CASSLTAASDTQYF.

The CDR3: CASSPEVSRDMNGYTF. CDR3 bases: TGTGCCAGCTCACCCGAAGTATCCCGGGATATGAATGGCTACACCTTC. The rearrangement joins TRBV18 to TRBJ1-2; no firm D call. This CDR3 has 16 residues. Germline CDR1 is KGHSH and CDR2 is LQKENI. Trimming pared 3 bases from V and 6 bases from J, leaving 20 bases between.

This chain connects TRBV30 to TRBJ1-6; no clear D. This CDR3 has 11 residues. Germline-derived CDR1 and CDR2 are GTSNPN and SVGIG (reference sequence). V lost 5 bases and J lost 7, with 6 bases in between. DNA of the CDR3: TGTGCCTGGGGATTGAATTCACCCCTCCACTTT. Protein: CAWGLNSPLHF.

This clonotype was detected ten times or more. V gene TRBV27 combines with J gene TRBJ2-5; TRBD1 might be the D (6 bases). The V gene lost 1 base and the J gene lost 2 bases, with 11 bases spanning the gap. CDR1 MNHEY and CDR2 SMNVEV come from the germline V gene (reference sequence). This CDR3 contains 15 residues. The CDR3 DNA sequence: TGTGCCAGCAGTTTATGGGGGCGACGACAAGAGACCCAGTACTTC. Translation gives CASSLWGRRQETQYF.

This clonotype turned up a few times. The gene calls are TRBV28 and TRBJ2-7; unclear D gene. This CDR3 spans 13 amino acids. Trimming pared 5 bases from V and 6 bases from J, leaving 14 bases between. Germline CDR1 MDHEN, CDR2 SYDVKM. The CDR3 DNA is TGTGCCAGCAGTAACAGCCTTACGCCCGAGCAGTACTTC. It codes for CASSNSLTPEQYF.

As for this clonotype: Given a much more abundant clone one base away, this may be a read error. In DNA form, the CDR3 reads TGTGCCACCAACAGAAAGGGACAGGGTCCTGAAGCTTTCTTT. It specifies CATNRKGQGPEAFF. This rearrangement joins TRBV15 to TRBJ1-1, with 9 bases identical to TRBD1. The CDR3 has 14 residues. The germline V gene encodes CDR1 LNHNV and CDR2 YYDKDF (reference sequence).

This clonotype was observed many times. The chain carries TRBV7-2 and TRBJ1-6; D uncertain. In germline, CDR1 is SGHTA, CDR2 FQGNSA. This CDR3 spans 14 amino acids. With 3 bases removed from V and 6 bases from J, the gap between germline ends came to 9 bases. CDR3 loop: CASSFRRGNSPLHF. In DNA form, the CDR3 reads TGTGCCAGCAGCTTCAGGCGGGGTAATTCACCCCTCCACTTT.

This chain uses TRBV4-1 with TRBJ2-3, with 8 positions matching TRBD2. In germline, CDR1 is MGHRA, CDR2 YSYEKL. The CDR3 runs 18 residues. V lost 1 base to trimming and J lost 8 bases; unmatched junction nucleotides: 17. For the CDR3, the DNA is TGCGCCAGCAGCCAAGGGATGGCGACTAGCGTTTCCGCAGTTACGCAGTATTTT. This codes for CASSQGMATSVSAVTQYF.

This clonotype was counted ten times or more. The CDR3 spells CASSLRASGRTDTQYF. In DNA, the CDR3 is TGCGCCAGCAGCTTGCGGGCTAGCGGGAGGACAGATACGCAGTATTTT. This sequence joins TRBV5-1 and TRBJ2-3; TRBD2 agrees at 11 bases. V lost 1 base and J lost 3; bases outside the gene matches: 4. From germline, CDR1 is SGHRS and CDR2 YFSETQ. The CDR3 runs 16 residues.

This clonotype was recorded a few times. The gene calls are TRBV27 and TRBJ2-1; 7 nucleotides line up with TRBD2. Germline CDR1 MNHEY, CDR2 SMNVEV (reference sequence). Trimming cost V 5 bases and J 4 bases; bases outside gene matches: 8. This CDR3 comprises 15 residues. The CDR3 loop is CASSPASGDYNEQFF. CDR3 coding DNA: TGTGCCAGCAGTCCCGCCAGCGGGGATTACAATGAGCAGTTCTTC.

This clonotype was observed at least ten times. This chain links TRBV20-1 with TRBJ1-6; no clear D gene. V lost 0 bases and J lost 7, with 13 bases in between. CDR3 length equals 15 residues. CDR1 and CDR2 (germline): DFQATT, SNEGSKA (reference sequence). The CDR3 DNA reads TGCAGTGCTAGAGATCTCGGCAGCCAGAATTCACCCCTCCACTTT. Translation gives CSARDLGSQNSPLHF.

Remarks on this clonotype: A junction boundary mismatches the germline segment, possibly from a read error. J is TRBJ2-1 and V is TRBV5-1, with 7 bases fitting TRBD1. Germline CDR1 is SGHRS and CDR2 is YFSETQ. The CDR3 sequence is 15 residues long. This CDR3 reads CASSFEGGPYNEQFF. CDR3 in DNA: TGTGCCAGCAGCTTTGAAGGGGGCCCCTACAATGAGCAGTTCTTC. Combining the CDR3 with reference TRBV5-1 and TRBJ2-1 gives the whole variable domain KAGVTQTPRYLIKTRGQQVTLSCSPISGHRSVSWYQQTPGQGLQFLFEYFSETQRNKGNFPGRFSGRQFSNSRSEMNVSTLELGDSALYLCASSFEGGPYNEQFFGPGTRLTVL.

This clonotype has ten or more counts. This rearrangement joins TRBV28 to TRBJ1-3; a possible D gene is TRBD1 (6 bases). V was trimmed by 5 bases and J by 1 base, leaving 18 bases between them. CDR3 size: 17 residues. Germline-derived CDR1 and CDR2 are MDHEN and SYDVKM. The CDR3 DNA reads TGTGCCAGCAGTCCCACTACAGGGTTGGCTTCTGGAAACACCATATATTTT. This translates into CASSPTTGLASGNTIYF.

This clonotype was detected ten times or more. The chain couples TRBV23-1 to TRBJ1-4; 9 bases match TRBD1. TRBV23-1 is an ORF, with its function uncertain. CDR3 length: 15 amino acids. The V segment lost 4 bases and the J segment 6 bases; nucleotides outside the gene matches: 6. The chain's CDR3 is CASSPGTGNDEKLFF. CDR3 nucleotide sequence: TGCGCCAGCAGTCCCGGGACAGGGAACGATGAAAAACTGTTTTTT.

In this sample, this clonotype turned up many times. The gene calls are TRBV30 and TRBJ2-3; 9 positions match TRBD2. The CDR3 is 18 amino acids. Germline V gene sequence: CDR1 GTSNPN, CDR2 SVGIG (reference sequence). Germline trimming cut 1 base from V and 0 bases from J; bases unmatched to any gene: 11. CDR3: CAWSGLAGVPTSTDTQYF. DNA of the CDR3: TGTGCCTGGAGTGGGTTAGCGGGGGTACCCACTAGCACAGATACGCAGTATTTT.

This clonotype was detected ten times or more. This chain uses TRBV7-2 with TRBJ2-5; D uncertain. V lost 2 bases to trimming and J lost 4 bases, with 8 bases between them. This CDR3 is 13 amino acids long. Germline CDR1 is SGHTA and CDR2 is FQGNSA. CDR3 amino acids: CASSLNGAETQYF. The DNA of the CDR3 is TGTGCCAGCAGCTTAAATGGAGCAGAGACCCAGTACTTC.

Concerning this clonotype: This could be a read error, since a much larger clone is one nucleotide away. The CDR3 protein is CASSIGYPNTGELFF. The CDR3 nucleotides read TGTGCCAGCAGCATCGGTTATCCGAACACCGGGGAGCTGTTTTTT. The rearrangement joins TRBV7-3 to TRBJ2-2; unclear D gene. Germline V lookup: CDR1 SGHTA, CDR2 FQGTGA. The CDR3 covers 15 residues. The V end was cut by 5 bases, the J end by 0 bases, with 10 bases between.

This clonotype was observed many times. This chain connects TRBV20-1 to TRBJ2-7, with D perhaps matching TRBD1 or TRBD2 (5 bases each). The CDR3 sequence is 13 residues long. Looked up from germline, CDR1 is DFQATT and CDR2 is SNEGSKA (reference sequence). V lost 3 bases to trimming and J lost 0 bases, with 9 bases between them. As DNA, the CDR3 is TGCAGTGCTAGTGGGGGTAGCTCCTACGAGCAGTACTTC. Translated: CSASGGSSYEQYF.

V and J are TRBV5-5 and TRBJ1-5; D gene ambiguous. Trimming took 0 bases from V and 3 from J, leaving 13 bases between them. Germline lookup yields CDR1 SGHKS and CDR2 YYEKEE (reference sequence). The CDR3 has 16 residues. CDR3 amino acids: CASSLVPGGVNQPQHF. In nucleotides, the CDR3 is TGTGCCAGCAGCTTGGTTCCAGGCGGGGTCAATCAGCCCCAGCATTTT. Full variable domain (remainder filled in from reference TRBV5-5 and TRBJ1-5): DAGVTQSPTHLIKTRGQQVTLRCSPISGHKSVSWYQQVLGQGPQFIFQYYEKEERGRGNFPDRFSARQFPNYSSELNVNALLLGDSALYLCASSLVPGGVNQPQHFGDGTRLSIL.

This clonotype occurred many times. CDR3 sequence reads: CASSLRGLQYNEQFF. DNA of the CDR3: TGTGCCAGCAGCTTGAGGGGACTGCAATACAATGAGCAGTTCTTC. The V call is TRBV5-4, the J call TRBJ2-1; TRBD2 might be the D (6 bases). Germline lookup yields CDR1 SGHNT and CDR2 YYREEE (reference sequence). CDR3 length: 15 residues. Trimming shortened V by 1 base and J by 4 bases, and 12 bases separated the two germline ends.

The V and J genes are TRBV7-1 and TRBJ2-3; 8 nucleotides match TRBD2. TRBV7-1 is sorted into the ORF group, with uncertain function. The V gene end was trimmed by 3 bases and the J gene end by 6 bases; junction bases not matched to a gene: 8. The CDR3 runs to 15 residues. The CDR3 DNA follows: TGTGCCAGCAGCTCTCCGGGACTAGGTGCGGATACGCAGTATTTT. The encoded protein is CASSSPGLGADTQYF.

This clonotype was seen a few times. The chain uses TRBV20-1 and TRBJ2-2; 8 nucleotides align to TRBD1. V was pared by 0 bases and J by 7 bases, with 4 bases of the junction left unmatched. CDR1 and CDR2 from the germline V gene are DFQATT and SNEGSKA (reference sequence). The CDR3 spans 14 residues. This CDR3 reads CSARDGQGFGELFF. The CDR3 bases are TGCAGTGCTAGAGACGGACAGGGATTCGGGGAGCTGTTTTTT.

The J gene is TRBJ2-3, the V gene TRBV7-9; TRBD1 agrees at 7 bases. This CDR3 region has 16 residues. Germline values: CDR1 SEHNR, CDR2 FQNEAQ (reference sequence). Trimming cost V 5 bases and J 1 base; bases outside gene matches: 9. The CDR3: CASSNRPGGGTDTQYF. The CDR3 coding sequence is TGTGCCAGCAGCAATCGACCAGGGGGAGGCACAGATACGCAGTATTTT.

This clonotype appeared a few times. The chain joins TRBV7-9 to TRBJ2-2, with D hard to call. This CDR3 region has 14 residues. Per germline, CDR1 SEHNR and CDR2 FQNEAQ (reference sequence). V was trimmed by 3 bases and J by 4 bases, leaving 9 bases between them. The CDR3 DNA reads TGTGCCAGCAGCTTTTCCATAAGCACCGGGGAGCTGTTTTTT. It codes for CASSFSISTGELFF.